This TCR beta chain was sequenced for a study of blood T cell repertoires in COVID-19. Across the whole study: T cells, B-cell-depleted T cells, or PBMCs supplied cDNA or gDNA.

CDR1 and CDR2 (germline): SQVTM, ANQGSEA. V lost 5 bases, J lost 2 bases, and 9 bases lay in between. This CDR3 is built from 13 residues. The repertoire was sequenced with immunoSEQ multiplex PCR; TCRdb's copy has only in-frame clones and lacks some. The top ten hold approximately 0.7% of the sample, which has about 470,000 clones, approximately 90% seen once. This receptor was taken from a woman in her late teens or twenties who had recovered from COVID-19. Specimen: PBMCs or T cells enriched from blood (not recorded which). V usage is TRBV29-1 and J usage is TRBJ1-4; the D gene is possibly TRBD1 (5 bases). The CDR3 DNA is TGCAGCGTTCCAGACAGTACTAATGAAAAACTGTTTTTT. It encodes CSVPDSTNEKLFF. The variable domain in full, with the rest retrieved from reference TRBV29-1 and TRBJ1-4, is SAVISQKPSRDICQRGTSLTIQCQVDSQVTMMFWYRQQPGQSLTLIATANQGSEATYESGFVIDKFPISRPNLTFSTLTVSNMSPEDSSIYLCSVPDSTNEKLFFGSGTQLSVL.